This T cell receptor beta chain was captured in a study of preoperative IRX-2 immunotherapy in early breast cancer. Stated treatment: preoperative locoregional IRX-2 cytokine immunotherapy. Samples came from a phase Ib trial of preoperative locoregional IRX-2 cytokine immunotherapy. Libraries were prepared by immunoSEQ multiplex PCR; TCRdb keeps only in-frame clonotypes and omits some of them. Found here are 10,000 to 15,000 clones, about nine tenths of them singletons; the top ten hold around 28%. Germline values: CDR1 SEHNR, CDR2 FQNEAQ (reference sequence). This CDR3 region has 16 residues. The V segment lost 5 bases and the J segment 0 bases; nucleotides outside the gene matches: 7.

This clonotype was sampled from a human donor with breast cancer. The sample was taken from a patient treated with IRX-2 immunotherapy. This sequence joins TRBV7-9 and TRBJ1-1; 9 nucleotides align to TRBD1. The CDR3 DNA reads TGTGCCAGCAGCCCCGGGACAGGGTTCATGAACACTGAAGCTTTCTTT. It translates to CASSPGTGFMNTEAFF.